Listed below are T cell receptor beta chains from one sample, sequenced in a study of human T cells and chemical hapten exposure. MiXCR, applied by TCRdb to the RACE reads, yields one record per CDR3 protein. The repertoire holds tens of thousands of distinct CDR3 sequences, with approximately 10% as singletons. The specimen was whole blood, collected in connection with sensitization to the hapten diphenylcyclopropenone (DPC). Receptors originate from a woman aged 40 to 50 with alopecia areata. Some clones in this sample may be carry-over from other donors' samples. The CDR3 runs from the conserved cysteine through the conserved F or W. The D gene is left open where the match is weak.

j_call v_call d_call cdr3_aa
TRBJ2-3 TRBV5-1 - CASSPLGTTDTQYF
TRBJ2-1 TRBV7-3 - CASSLRSGAQNEQFF
TRBJ1-1 TRBV7-9 - CASSLPGLNTEAFF
TRBJ2-1 TRBV11-2 TRBD2 CASSLGTSGTSSYNEQFF
TRBJ2-2 TRBV29-1 - CSARDTNTGELFF
TRBJ2-7 TRBV20-1 - CSAKHYGYEQYF
TRBJ2-2 TRBV10-2 - CASRTGTGITGELFF
TRBJ2-6 TRBV12-3/TRBV12-4 TRBD2 CASSLRGGSESGANVLTF
TRBJ2-2 TRBV6-2/TRBV6-3 - CASSYAGKYGELFF
TRBJ2-2 TRBV7-2 - CASSMRGLGNTGELFF
TRBJ2-1 TRBV5-1 TRBD2 CASSFTYSGSGPLDEQFF
TRBJ1-1 TRBV4-3 - CASSLFTTANTEAFF
TRBJ1-5 TRBV18 - CASSPPDLWPQHF
TRBJ2-2 TRBV5-1 - CASSPVEGTGELFF
TRBJ1-2 TRBV29-1 - CSVEGHSHDGYTF
TRBJ2-5 TRBV6-6 TRBD2 CASSYPQTSGGIGRETQYF
TRBJ1-6 TRBV4-3 - CASSQDLARSSYNSPLHF
TRBJ2-3 TRBV29-1 TRBD2 CSVREGLATTSTDTQYF
TRBJ2-1 TRBV6-2/TRBV6-3 TRBD2 CASTGRTSGEQFF
TRBJ1-2 TRBV29-1 TRBD1 CSAGQGAAYGYTF
TRBJ2-1 TRBV14 - CASSLKSPRDSLNEQFF
TRBJ2-1 TRBV11-3 TRBD2 CASSPGTSSYNEQFF
TRBJ1-4 TRBV20-1 - CSARPGSSGKLFF
TRBJ2-1 TRBV21-1 - CASSTFGGRYNEQFF
TRBJ2-2 TRBV14 - CASSQVTGVNTGELFF
TRBJ2-1 TRBV6-2/TRBV6-3 - CASRENSPTVQFF
TRBJ2-1 TRBV6-2/TRBV6-3 - CAGGTFNEQFF
TRBJ1-1 TRBV7-9 - CASSLSTEGGMAFF
TRBJ1-5 TRBV2 - CASRGDQGQPQHF
TRBJ2-1 TRBV2 - CASRARTYNEQFF
TRBJ1-2 TRBV28 TRBD1 CASSPAGGYGYTF
TRBJ2-7 TRBV10-2 - CASSDRPYEQYF
TRBJ2-7 TRBV29-1 TRBD1 CSVRGGQAAEQYF
TRBJ2-7 TRBV19 - CASSLGSPNYEQYF
TRBJ1-5 TRBV6-5 TRBD1 CASSSRQGAISNQPQHF
TRBJ2-7 TRBV9 - CASSVDWTLSEQYF
TRBJ2-5 TRBV20-1 - CSAFTGGLQETQYF
TRBJ1-6 TRBV6-2/TRBV6-3 - CASSPTGTWNSPLHF
TRBJ1-1 TRBV13 - CASSLDRVTEAFF
TRBJ1-1 TRBV6-2/TRBV6-3 - CASTERQAANTEAFF